This T cell receptor beta chain was sequenced for a study of T-cell reconstitution after alpha-beta-depleted transplantation in children. For TCRbeta, the library was prepared with unique molecular identifiers. Via MiXCR, TCRdb re-called the PCR reads, giving one row per CDR3 protein. The sample yields around 410,000 distinct CDR3 sequences, 11% seen once. The V end was cut by 2 bases, the J end by 1 base, with 8 bases between. Germline V gene data show CDR1 as SGHAT and CDR2 as FQNNGV. The CDR3 is 14 amino acids. This specimen was PBMCs from the stem cell graft donor, taken from the stem cell graft. The V gene is TRBV11-2, the J gene TRBJ1-1; D gene uncertain. This clonotype was obtained from a human donor who donated a stem cell graft to a child with acute myeloid leukemia. CDR3 residues: CASSLIDQNTEAFF. The CDR3 DNA sequence: TGTGCCAGCAGCTTAATCGACCAGAACACTGAAGCTTTCTTT.